This T cell receptor beta chain was found in a study of blood T cell repertoires in COVID-19. At the level of the study: Material from acute and convalescent COVID-19 was sourced from the United States, Italy and Spain. The cDNA or gDNA used as material had been derived from T cells, B-cell-depleted T cells, or PBMCs.

Deletions cut 4 bases from V and 0 bases from J, with 7 bases between. The V gene's germline CDR1 is SGHDT and CDR2 YYEEEE. This CDR3 is built from 13 residues. In the authors' methods: Reference gene primer amplification gave estimated nucleated cell counts. Method: immunoSEQ multiplex PCR; TCRdb's copy keeps in-frame clones and lacks some. V, J and clone size derive from that table, while D and trimming were established from the DNA sequence. The sample has roughly 66,000 clones; roughly 82% are singletons. The chain couples TRBV5-6 to TRBJ1-1, with D perhaps matching TRBD1 (6 bases). This TCR derives from a man in his 60s with acute or convalescent COVID-19. Sequenced: peripheral blood. CDR3 sequence (DNA): TGTGCCAGCAGCCCAGGGGTGAACACTGAAGCTTTCTTT. Amino acids: CASSPGVNTEAFF.